The subject of this entry is one TCR beta chain. Its antigen is not known. TCRdb itself ran the reads through MiXCR, one entry per CDR3 protein. The profile shows approximately 910,000 distinct CDR3 sequences, around 32% of them singletons. The sample belongs to a study of T cell repertoires in cytomegalovirus infection. Germline values: CDR1 MDHEN, CDR2 SYDVKM. The CDR3 is 14 amino acids. V lost 2 bases to trimming and J lost 5 bases, with 12 bases between them. The genes are TRBV28 and TRBJ2-5; D unresolved. Sequences were derived from cultured CD8+ T cells from PBMCs, sampled from culture after CMV antigen stimulation. The sequence derives from a human donor in good health (CMV status not recorded). Some clones in this sample may be carry-over from other donors' samples. CDR3 in amino acids: CASSLRAYKETQYF. CDR3 coding DNA: TGTGCCAGCAGTTTAAGGGCCTACAAGGAGACCCAGTACTTC.